Reported below is one T cell receptor (beta chain). Its antigen is unknown. Pooled together were second doses at about 4 or about 12 weeks. Repertoires were generated with immunoSEQ multiplex PCR, while TCRdb's copy carries only in-frame clones and drops some. The sample records about 130,000 clones, 88% being singletons. CDR1 is MNHNS, CDR2 SASEGT, per germline. V shed 0 bases and J shed 6 bases, with 12 bases lying between them. CDR3 length: 16 residues. These data are taken from a study of T cell responses to AZD1222 COVID-19 vaccine. Whole-study findings and limits: Spike-specific TCR breadth and depth rose after two AZD1222 doses. Repertoire collection took place solely once the T cell response had peaked.

The chain joins TRBV6-1 to TRBJ1-6; D is unclear. This receptor was identified in an adult who received the AZD1222 COVID-19 vaccine. The sequencing here drew on peripheral blood, taken 28 days after the second AZD1222 dose. The CDR3 protein is CASSEAPGYPNSPLHF. DNA of the CDR3: TGTGCCAGCAGTGAAGCGCCAGGATACCCTAATTCACCCCTCCACTTT.